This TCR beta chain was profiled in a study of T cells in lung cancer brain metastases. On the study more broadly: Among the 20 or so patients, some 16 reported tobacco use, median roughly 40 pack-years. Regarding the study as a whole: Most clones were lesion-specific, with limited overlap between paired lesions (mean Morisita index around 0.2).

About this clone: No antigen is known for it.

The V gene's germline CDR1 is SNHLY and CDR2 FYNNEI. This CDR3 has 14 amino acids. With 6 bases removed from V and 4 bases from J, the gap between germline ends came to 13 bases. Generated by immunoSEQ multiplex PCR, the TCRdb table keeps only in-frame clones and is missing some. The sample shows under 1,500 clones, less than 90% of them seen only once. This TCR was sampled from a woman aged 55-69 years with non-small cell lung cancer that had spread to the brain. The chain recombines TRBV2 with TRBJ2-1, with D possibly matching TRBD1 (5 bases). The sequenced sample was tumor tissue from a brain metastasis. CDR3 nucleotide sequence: TGTGCCAGCAGGGCGACAGAACAGTACAATGAGCAGTTCTTC. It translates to CASRATEQYNEQFF. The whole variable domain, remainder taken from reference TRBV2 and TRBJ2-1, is EPEVTQTPSHQVTQMGQEVILRCVPISNHLYFYWYRQILGQKVEFLVSFYNNEISEKSEIFDDQFSVERPDGSNFTLKIRSTKLEDSAMYFCASRATEQYNEQFFGPGTRLTVL.